This TCR beta chain is from a study of beta chain features in type 1 diabetes. Study-wide findings and caveats: All four CD4+ subsets from Type 1 diabetes patients carried moderately but significantly shorter TCRB CDR3s.

A note on this clone: Its matching antigen is unknown.

The entirety of the isolated RNA underwent reverse transcription, so expressed TCRB transcripts were sequenced. Clones were sequenced by immunoSEQ multiplex PCR, and TCRdb holds only the in-frame ones, with some missing. This table holds a few hundred thousand clones, around a tenth found once. Germline V CDR1 and CDR2: SGHRS, YFSETQ. V was cut by 4 bases and J by 2 bases, with 12 bases left in between. The CDR3 is made up of 14 amino acids. What was sequenced was central memory CD4+ T cells from blood. J is TRBJ2-5 and V is TRBV5-1, with a possible D match to TRBD2 (6 bases). This clonotype originated in a man aged 30 to 45 with type 1 diabetes. CDR3 residues: CASSPTRPQETQYF. The CDR3 coding sequence is TGCGCCAGCAGCCCGACTAGACCTCAAGAGACCCAGTACTTC.